The 9 T cell receptor beta chains below were found in one sample sequenced in a study of post-analysis software for immune sequencing data. General study findings and limits: Patients showed TRBV5-6, TRBV5-1 and TRBV20-1 among a few TRBV segments more frequent than in controls.

The TCR beta cDNA libraries carried unique molecular identifiers. TCRdb used MiXCR to reprocess the PCR reads, holding one entry per CDR3 protein. The table records about 620,000 distinct CDR3 sequences, roughly 47% of them present only once. These receptors lack a known antigen. The sequenced material came from blood. Every receptor here comes from a girl aged 5-17 years with multiple sclerosis.

A few counts support this clonotype. The chain carries TRBV6-5 and TRBJ2-7, with D perhaps matching TRBD1 (5 bases). Germline assignment: CDR1 MNHEY and CDR2 SVGAGI. The CDR3 consists of 17 residues. Trimming left V 0 bases short and J 2 bases short, with 17 bases between. CDR3 loop: CASSYSETEKRPYEQYF. Written as DNA, the CDR3 is TGTGCCAGCAGTTACTCCGAGACAGAGAAGCGACCCTACGAGCAGTACTTC.

V and J are TRBV28 and TRBJ2-1, with D tentatively TRBD1 or TRBD2 (5 bases each). This CDR3 has 12 amino acids. Germline V lookup: CDR1 MDHEN, CDR2 SYDVKM. The ends were cut back, 5 bases at V and 8 bases at J, with 10 bases in the middle. CDR3 coding DNA: TGTGCCAGCAGTCAGGGACCGTATGAGCAGTTCTTC. It specifies CASSQGPYEQFF.

This clonotype was seen repeatedly, ten times or more. The J gene is TRBJ2-3, the V gene TRBV6-4; possible D gene TRBD2, 5 bases. Trimming took off 0 bases at V and 6 bases at J, with 7 bases between the two ends. CDR1 and CDR2 from the germline V gene are MRHNA and SNTAGT. There are 13 residues in the CDR3. Here the CDR3 reads CASSDSERDTQYF. The CDR3 DNA sequence: TGTGCCAGCAGTGACTCAGAGCGGGATACGCAGTATTTT.

This clonotype was recorded a few times. The chain uses TRBV20-1 and TRBJ2-3; 12 bases fit TRBD2. The CDR3 length is 14 residues. The V and J ends lost 5 bases and 4 bases, in that order; junction bases with no gene match: 4. Germline V gene sequence: CDR1 DFQATT, CDR2 SNEGSKA (reference sequence). The CDR3 DNA is TGCAGTGCTGGAGGACTAGCGGGACCAGATACGCAGTATTTT. Its protein product is CSAGGLAGPDTQYF.

The CDR3 DNA reads as TGTGCCAGCACTCGACCGCTAGGTGTTAACTATGGCTACACCTTC. It is translated as CASTRPLGVNYGYTF. J is TRBJ1-2 and V is TRBV6-2 or TRBV6-3; D unclear. The germline gives CDR1 MNHEY, CDR2 SVGEGT. The CDR3 runs to 15 residues. V was shortened by 7 bases and J by 1 base, with 16 bases between the two germline ends.

This clonotype was observed a handful of times. The V and J genes are TRBV5-1 and TRBJ2-4; 9 nucleotides align to TRBD2. CDR3 size: 17 residues. Trimming removed 4 bases from V and 3 bases from J; junction bases left unmatched: 11. Germline-derived CDR1 and CDR2 are SGHRS and YFSETQ. In nucleotides, the CDR3 is TGCGCCAGCAGCCCTGGTTTTAGCGGGAGTGACAAAAACATTCAGTACTTC. Encoded protein: CASSPGFSGSDKNIQYF.

This chain links TRBV7-9 with TRBJ2-1; 10 positions agree with TRBD2. The CDR3 totals 17 residues. V was clipped by 7 bases and J by 3 bases; unmatched bases: 12. CDR1 and CDR2 from the germline V gene are SEHNR and FQNEAQ (reference sequence). CDR3 sequence: CASIPGPAGGNYNEQFF. In nucleotides, the CDR3 is TGTGCCAGCATCCCGGGACCAGCGGGAGGGAACTACAATGAGCAGTTCTTC.

This clonotype was detected a few times. This sequence joins TRBV29-1 and TRBJ2-7, with 8 bases identical to TRBD1. The CDR3 length is 14 residues. V lost 5 bases, J lost 0 bases, and 6 bases stayed unmatched. Germline values: CDR1 SQVTM, CDR2 ANQGSEA. CDR3 DNA sequence: TGCAGCGTTCTAAGGGACAGGAGCTCCTACGAGCAGTACTTC. It yields the protein CSVLRDRSSYEQYF.

The chain couples TRBV30 to TRBJ2-4; TRBD2 matches 7 bases. Trimming removed 4 bases from V and 0 bases from J; junction bases left unmatched: 3. CDR1 is GTSNPN, CDR2 SVGIG, per germline (reference sequence). This CDR3 comprises 14 residues. CDR3: CAWTSGLAKNIQYF. CDR3 coding DNA: TGTGCCTGGACTAGCGGTCTAGCCAAAAACATTCAGTACTTC. The whole variable domain, remainder taken from reference TRBV30 and TRBJ2-4, is SQTIHQWPATLVQPVGSPLSLECTVEGTSNPNLYWYRQAAGRGLQLLFYSVGIGQISSEVPQNLSASRPQDRQFILSSKKLLLSDSGFYLCAWTSGLAKNIQYFGAGTRLSVL.